Only a few counts were recorded for the clone carrying this TCR beta chain. The data belong to a study of T-cell reconstitution after alpha-beta-depleted transplantation in children. The V gene's germline CDR1 is MDHEN and CDR2 SYDVKM. V was trimmed by 4 bases and J by 5 bases, leaving 9 bases between them. The CDR3 length is 13 residues. During its preparation, the TCRbeta library received unique molecular identifiers. TCRdb processed the PCR reads anew with MiXCR; each CDR3 protein has one entry. The sample yields hundreds of thousands of distinct CDR3 sequences, 16% seen once. Material: PBMCs from the stem cell graft donor, obtained from the stem cell graft. V and J are TRBV28 and TRBJ1-5, with no clear D. The source of this sequence is a human donor who donated a stem cell graft to a child with acute myeloid leukemia. In DNA form, the CDR3 reads TGTGCCAGCAGTTCTTTAACAGATCAGCCCCAGCATTTT. Translated: CASSSLTDQPQHF. The full variable domain, with the rest looked up from reference TRBV28 and TRBJ1-5, is DVKVTQSSRYLVKRTGEKVFLECVQDMDHENMFWYRQDPGLGLRLIYFSYDVKMKEKGDIPEGYSVSREKKERFSLILESASTNQTSMYLCASSSLTDQPQHFGDGTRLSIL.